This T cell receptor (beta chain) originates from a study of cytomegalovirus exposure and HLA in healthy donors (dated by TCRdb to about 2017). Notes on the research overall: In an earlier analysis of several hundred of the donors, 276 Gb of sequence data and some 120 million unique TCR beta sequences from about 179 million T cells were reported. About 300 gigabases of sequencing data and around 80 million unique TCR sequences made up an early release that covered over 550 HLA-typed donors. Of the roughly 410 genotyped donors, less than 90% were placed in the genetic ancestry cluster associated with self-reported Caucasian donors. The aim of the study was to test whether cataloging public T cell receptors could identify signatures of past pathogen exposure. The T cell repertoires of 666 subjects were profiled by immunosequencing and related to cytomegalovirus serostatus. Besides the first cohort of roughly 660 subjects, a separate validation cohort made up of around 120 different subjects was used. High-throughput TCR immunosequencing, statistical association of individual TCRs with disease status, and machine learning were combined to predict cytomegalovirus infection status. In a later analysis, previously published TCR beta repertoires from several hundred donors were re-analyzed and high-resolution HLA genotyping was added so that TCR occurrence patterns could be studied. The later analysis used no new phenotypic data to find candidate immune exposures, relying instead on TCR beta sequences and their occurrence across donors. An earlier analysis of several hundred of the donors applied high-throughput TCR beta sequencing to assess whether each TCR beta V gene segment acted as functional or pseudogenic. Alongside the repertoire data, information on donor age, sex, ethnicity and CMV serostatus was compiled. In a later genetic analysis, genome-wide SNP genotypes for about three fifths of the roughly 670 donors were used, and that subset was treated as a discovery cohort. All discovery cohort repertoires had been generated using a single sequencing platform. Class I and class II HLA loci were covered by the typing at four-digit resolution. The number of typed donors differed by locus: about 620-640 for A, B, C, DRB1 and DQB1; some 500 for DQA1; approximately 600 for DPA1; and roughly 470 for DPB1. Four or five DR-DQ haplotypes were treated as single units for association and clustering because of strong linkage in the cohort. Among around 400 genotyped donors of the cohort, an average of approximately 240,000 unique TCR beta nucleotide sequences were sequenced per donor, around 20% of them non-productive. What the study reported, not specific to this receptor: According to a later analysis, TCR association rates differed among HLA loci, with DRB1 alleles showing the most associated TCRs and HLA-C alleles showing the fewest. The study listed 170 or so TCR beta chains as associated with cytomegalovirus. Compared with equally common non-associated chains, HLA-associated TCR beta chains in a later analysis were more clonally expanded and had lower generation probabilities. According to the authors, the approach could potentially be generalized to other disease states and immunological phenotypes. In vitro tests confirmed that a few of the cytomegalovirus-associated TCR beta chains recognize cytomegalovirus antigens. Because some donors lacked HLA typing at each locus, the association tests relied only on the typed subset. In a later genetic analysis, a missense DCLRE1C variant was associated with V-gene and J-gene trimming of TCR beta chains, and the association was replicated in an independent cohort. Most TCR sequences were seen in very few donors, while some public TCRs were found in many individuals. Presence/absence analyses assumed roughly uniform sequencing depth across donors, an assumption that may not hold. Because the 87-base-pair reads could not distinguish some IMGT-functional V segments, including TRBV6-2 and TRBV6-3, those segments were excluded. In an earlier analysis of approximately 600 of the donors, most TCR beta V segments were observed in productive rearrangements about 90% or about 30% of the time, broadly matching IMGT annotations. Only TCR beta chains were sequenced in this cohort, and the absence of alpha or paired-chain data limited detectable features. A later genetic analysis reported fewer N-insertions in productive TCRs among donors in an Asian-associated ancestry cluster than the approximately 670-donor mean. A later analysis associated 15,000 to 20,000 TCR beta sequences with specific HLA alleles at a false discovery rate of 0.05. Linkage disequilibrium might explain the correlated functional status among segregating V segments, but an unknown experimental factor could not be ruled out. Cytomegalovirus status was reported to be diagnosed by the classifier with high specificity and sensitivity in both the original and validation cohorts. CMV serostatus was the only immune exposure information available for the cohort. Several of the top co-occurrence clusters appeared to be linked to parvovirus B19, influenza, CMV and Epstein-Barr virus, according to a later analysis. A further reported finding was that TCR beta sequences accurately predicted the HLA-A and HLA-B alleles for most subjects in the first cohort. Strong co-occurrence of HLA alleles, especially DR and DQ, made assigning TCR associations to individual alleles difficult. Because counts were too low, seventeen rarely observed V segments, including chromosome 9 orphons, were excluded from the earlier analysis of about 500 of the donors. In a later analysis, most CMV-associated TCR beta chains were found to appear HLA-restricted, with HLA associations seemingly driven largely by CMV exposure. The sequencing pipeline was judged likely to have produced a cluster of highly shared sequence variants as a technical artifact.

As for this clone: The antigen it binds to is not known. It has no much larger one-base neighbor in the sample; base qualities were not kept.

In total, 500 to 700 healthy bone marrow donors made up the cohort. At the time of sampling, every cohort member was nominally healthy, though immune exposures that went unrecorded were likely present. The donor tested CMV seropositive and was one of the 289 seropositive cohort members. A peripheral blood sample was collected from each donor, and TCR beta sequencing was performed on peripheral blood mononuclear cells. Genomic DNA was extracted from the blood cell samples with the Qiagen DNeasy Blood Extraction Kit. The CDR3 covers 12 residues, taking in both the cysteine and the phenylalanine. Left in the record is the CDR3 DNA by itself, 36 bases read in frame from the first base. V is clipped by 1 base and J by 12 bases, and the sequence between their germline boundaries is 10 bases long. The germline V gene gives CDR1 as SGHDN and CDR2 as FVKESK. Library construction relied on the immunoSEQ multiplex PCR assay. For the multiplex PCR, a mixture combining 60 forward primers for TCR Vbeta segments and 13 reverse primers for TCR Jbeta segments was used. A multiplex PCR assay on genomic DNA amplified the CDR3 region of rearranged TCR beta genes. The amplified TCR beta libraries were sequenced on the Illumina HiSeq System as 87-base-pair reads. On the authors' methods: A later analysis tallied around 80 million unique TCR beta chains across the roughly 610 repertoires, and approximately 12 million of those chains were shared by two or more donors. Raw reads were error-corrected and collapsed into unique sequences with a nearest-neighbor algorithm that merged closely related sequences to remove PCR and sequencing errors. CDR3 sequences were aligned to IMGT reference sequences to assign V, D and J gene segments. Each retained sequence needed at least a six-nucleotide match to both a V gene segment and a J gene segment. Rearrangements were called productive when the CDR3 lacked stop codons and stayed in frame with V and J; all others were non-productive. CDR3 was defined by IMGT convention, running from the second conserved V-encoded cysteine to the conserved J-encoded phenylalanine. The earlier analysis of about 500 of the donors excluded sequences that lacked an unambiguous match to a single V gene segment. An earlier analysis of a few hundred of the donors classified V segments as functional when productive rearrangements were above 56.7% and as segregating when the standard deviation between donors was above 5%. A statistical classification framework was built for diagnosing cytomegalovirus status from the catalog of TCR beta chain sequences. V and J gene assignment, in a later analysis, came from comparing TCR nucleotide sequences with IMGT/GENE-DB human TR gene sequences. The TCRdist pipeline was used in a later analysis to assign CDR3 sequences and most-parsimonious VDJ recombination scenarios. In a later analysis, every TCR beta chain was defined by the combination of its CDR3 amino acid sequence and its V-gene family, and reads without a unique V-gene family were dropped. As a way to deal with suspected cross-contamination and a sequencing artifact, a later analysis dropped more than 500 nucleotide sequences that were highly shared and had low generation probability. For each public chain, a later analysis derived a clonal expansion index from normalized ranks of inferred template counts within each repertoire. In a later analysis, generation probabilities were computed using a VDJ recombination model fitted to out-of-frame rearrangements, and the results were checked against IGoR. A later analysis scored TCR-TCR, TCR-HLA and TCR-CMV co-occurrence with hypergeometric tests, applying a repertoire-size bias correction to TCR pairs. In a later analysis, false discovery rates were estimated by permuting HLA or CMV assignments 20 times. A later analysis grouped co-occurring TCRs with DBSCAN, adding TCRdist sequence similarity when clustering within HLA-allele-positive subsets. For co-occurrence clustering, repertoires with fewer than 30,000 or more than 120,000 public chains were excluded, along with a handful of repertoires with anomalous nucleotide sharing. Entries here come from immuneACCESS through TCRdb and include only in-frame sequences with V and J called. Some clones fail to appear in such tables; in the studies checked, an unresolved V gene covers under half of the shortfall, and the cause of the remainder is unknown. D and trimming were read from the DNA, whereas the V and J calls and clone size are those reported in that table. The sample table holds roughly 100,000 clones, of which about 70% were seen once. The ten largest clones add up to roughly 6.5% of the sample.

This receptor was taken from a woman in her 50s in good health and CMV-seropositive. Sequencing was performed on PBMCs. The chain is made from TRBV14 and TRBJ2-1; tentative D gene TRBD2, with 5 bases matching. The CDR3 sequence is CASSQAASWQFF. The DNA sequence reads TGTGCCAGCAGCCAAGCGGCTAGCTGGCAGTTCTTC.